This T cell receptor (beta chain) is from a study of tumor-infiltrating lymphocytes in localized non-small cell lung cancer. The V gene's germline CDR1 is LNHDA and CDR2 SQIVND (reference sequence). V lost 4 bases, J lost 0 bases, and 15 bases lay in between. CDR3 length: 16 residues. Generated by immunoSEQ multiplex PCR, the TCRdb table keeps only in-frame clones and is missing some. This table holds 16,000 or so clones, over 70% found once. The sequencing sample was made of lung tumor tissue. The sequence derives from a human donor with non-small cell lung cancer. The chain carries TRBV19 and TRBJ2-5; D could derive from TRBD1 or TRBD2 (6 bases each). CDR3 amino acids: CASSRMGGLYQETQYF. The DNA for the CDR3 is TGTGCCAGTAGTAGGATGGGGGGCCTGTACCAAGAGACCCAGTACTTC.